This TCR beta chain was captured by sequencing in a study of glioma-infiltrating T cells after dendritic cell vaccination. About the study: Autologous tumor lysate was loaded overnight onto monocyte-derived dendritic cells grown about seven days with IL-4 and GM-CSF. Study-wide results and caveats: Longer survival after dendritic cell vaccination followed higher pretreatment TIL content.

Amplification used 60 V beta primers and 13 J beta primers. Profiling relied on immunoSEQ multiplex PCR, and the TCRdb table lists in-frame clones only, not all of them. The sample has 90,000 or so clones; approximately 81% are singletons. Germline V lookup: CDR1 SGDLS, CDR2 YYNGEE. CDR3 length: 12 residues. V shed 4 bases and J shed 3 bases, with 6 bases lying between them. On this clone: What it binds is unknown.

V gene TRBV9 combines with J gene TRBJ2-3, with D uncertain. The source is a human donor with glioblastoma. Sequencing was performed on blood, taken before dendritic cell vaccination. The CDR3 DNA reads as TGTGCCAGCAGCTTCCTTACAGATACGCAGTATTTT. Residues: CASSFLTDTQYF.